These 7 T cell receptor beta chains originate from one sample sequenced in a study of CD8 T cells in Susac syndrome. When the RNA was reverse transcribed, random hexamers were used with an input of roughly 0.5 to 1 ug. From the immunoSEQ multiplex PCR reads, TCRdb called clonotypes with MiXCR, one entry per CDR3 protein. This sample has 77,000 or so distinct CDR3 sequences, with about 92% found just once. Sequences were obtained from CD4+ T cells from PBMCs. These receptors originate from a human donor with Susac syndrome.

The chain recombines TRBV6-1 with TRBJ2-2; 13 positions agree with TRBD2. CDR3 length equals 16 residues. V was clipped by 6 bases and J by 0 bases; unmatched bases: 1. In germline, CDR1 is MNHNS, CDR2 SASEGT. The CDR3 DNA sequence: TGTGCCAGCAGACTAGCGGGAGGGCCGAACACCGGGGAGCTGTTTTTT. Translating it yields CASRLAGGPNTGELFF.

This chain links TRBV18 with TRBJ2-1, with TRBD1 matching over 8 bases. The CDR3 sequence is 16 residues long. CDR1 and CDR2 (germline): KGHSH, LQKENI. V trimming: 4 bases; J trimming: 5 bases; junction bases outside the gene matches: 10. The CDR3 sequence is CASSLLGQVTDNEQFF. The DNA for the CDR3 is TGTGCCAGCTCACTCTTGGGACAGGTGACCGACAATGAGCAGTTCTTC.

The rearrangement uses TRBV2 and TRBJ1-2, with 7 bases matching TRBD1. Per germline, CDR1 SNHLY and CDR2 FYNNEI. V was pared by 4 bases and J by 2 bases, with 7 bases of the junction left unmatched. This CDR3 has 15 residues. The CDR3 region is CASSVAGGLNYGYTF. In nucleotides, the CDR3 is TGTGCCAGCAGTGTCGCAGGGGGGCTAAACTATGGCTACACCTTC.

In its sample, this clonotype was seen a few times. The gene calls are TRBV7-2 and TRBJ2-1; D may be TRBD2 (5 bases). The CDR3 runs to 16 residues. Germline V lookup: CDR1 SGHTA, CDR2 FQGNSA. The V end lost 5 bases, the J end lost 5 bases, and 19 bases lay between the germline ends. CDR3 sequence reads: CASSPDVLRVHNEQFF. CDR3 sequence (DNA): TGTGCCAGCAGCCCCGACGTATTGCGGGTCCACAATGAGCAGTTCTTC.

The chain recombines TRBV28 with TRBJ1-3; weak D call: TRBD1 (5 bases). V lost 11 bases, J lost 3 bases, and 20 bases lay in between. The CDR3 length is 15 residues. Germline values: CDR1 MDHEN, CDR2 SYDVKM. CDR3 nucleotides: TGTGCCGGATCGACAGAAGGTCATTTTGGAAACACCATATATTTT. Translating gives CAGSTEGHFGNTIYF.

The chain carries TRBV24-1 and TRBJ2-4, with 9 bases identical to TRBD2. Trimming cost V 1 base and J 6 bases; bases outside gene matches: 6. This CDR3 is built from 16 residues. Germline loops: CDR1 KGHDR, CDR2 SFDVKD. The CDR3 loop reads CATSDFTREGRNIQYF. The CDR3 DNA is TGTGCCACCAGTGATTTCACGCGGGAGGGTAGAAACATTCAGTACTTC.

V and J are TRBV5-1 and TRBJ2-5; 11 nucleotides agree with TRBD1. This CDR3 contains 14 residues. Unmatched junction bases numbered 3, after V lost 4 bases and J lost 4 bases. Germline CDR1 reads SGHRS; CDR2 reads YFSETQ. In nucleotides, the CDR3 is TGCGCCAGCAGCGGGACAGGGGGAGGAGAGACCCAGTACTTC. Translation: CASSGTGGGETQYF.